This TCR beta chain was sequenced in a study of blood T cell repertoires in COVID-19 (dated by TCRdb to about 2020). Regarding the complete study: The collaborator samples originated in the United States, Italy and Spain and spanned the acute and convalescent phases of COVID-19. The prospective study material was composed of cDNA or gDNA derived from T cells, B-cell-depleted T cells, or PBMCs. Subjects who had been exposed to COVID-19, were actively infected with it, or had recovered from it provided the deeply sampled blood TCRbeta repertoires that made up the dataset. A freely available public database, intended as a resource for researchers studying the immune response to SARS-CoV-2, is where the repertoires were released. The samples were drawn from the first 160 participants of the ongoing ImmuneRACE study and from 1,254 subjects provided by 6 global collaborators. A de-identified subject ID, COVID-19 status, age in years and sex were almost always included in the sample metadata. Where available, HLA class I and class II types were taken from metadata supplied by the sample provider and were not determined by assay-based typing. Study-wide findings and limitations: How much clinical and demographic metadata was included differed by source and by participant, and the metadata was provided uncurated.

In regard to this clone: What antigen it recognizes has not been identified. No quality values exist for individual bases; no much larger clone is one base distant.

TCRbeta CDR3 regions were amplified from genomic DNA using the immunoSEQ Assay, a bias-controlled multiplex PCR. Processing in the source paper ran as follows. The number of nucleated cells in each sample was estimated by amplification of reference gene primers within the assay. Sequence reads were collapsed and filtered to measure the absolute abundance of every unique TCRbeta CDR3 rearrangement. For each sample, productive Simpson clonality was calculated by taking the square root of Simpson's diversity index across productive rearrangements. This is the immuneACCESS table as TCRdb keeps it, with only in-frame sequences that have V and J called. A part of the clones is gone; compared with another copy, unresolved V genes explain less than half, and the rest is unexplained. That table supplies the V and J calls and clone size; D and trimming were determined from the DNA. For this sample the table gives fewer than 300,000 clones, of which roughly 90% were detected only once. The ten most abundant clones make up around 0.84% of the sample.

V is clipped by 4 bases and J by 1 base, and the sequence between their germline boundaries is 16 bases long. The germline V gene encodes CDR1 MNHNS and CDR2 SASEGT. The CDR3 starts with the cysteine, ends with the phenylalanine, and has 16 residues. The entry retains the CDR3 DNA only, 48 bases that are in frame from base 1. Collaborating institutions collected whole blood in K2EDTA tubes following their own protocols. For TCRbeta analysis, collaborators shipped samples in one of three forms: frozen whole blood, isolated PBMCs, or DNA extracted from either of those sample types. The clonotype was recovered from a young man with acute or convalescent COVID-19. Input material: peripheral blood. The chain uses TRBV6-1 and TRBJ1-2, with a weak D call of TRBD1 (6 bases match). The DNA is TGTGCCAGCAGTGTCAACAGGGCGAGCCTTAACTATGGCTACACCTTC. This sequence encodes CASSVNRASLNYGYTF.